Given below is one T cell receptor beta chain in context. Unique molecular identifiers were built into the TCRbeta library. TCRdb ran MiXCR on the PCR reads and lists one entry per CDR3 protein. Among approximately 340,000 distinct CDR3 sequences, 10% were seen once, and the ten largest hold 2% to 3%. This specimen comes from a study of T-cell reconstitution after alpha-beta-depleted transplantation in children. With 0 bases removed from V and 5 bases from J, the gap between germline ends came to 10 bases. In germline, CDR1 is LGHNA, CDR2 YSLEER. The CDR3 contains 14 residues. V usage is TRBV4-3 and J usage is TRBJ1-2; the D gene is possibly TRBD1 (5 bases). The TCR was taken from a human donor who donated a stem cell graft to a child with acute lymphoblastic leukemia. This sample comprised PBMCs from the stem cell graft donor, obtained from the stem cell graft. CDR3: CASSQDGGGYGYTF. CDR3 nucleotides: TGCGCCAGCAGCCAAGATGGGGGGGGGTATGGCTACACCTTC.